The present T cell receptor beta chain was sequenced within a study of blood T cell repertoires in COVID-19. About the study: Samples representing acute and convalescent COVID-19 were sourced from the United States, Italy and Spain.

Participants were aged 18 to 89 years from about two dozen US areas. The protocol was immunoSEQ multiplex PCR, while the TCRdb copy is restricted to in-frame clones and leaves out a portion. The sample has fewer than 400,000 clones; 80% to 90% are singletons. J was trimmed by 0 bases and V by 4 bases; bases with no gene match: 6. There are 16 residues in the CDR3. The germline V gene encodes CDR1 LGHNA and CDR2 YNFKEQ. The sequenced sample consisted of PBMCs or T cells enriched from blood (not recorded which). The gene calls are TRBV4-2 and TRBJ2-3, with TRBD2 identical over 8 bases. The source is a man younger than 45 who had recovered from COVID-19. DNA for the CDR3: TGTGCCAGCAGCCGCAGCGGGGGAGCTAGCACAGATACGCAGTATTTT. Translating gives CASSRSGGASTDTQYF.